This is a list of T cell receptor beta chains from one sample in a study of beta chain features in type 1 diabetes. Clones were sequenced by immunoSEQ multiplex PCR, and TCRdb holds only the in-frame ones, with some missing. The table lists some 410,000 clones, 14% of them singletons, with roughly 0.04% in the top ten. The specimen sequenced was naive CD4+ T cells from blood. These receptors were obtained from a man aged 25 to 40 in good health. The CDR3 runs from the conserved cysteine through the conserved F or W. Fields, in order: D gene, clone size, J gene, V gene, CDR3 DNA, CDR3 protein. D genes are given only for firm matches. Not all rows give a size; the values are once, few, many and, for expanded clones, a class.

- | - | TRBJ2-3 | TRBV7-9 | TGTGCCAGCAGCCTCGACCGGAGCACAGATACGCAGTATTTT | CASSLDRSTDTQYF
- | - | TRBJ2-1 | TRBV10-3 | TGTGCCATCAGTGAATCCGAGGAGCAGTTCTTC | CAISESEEQFF
- | few | TRBJ2-5 | TRBV25-1 | TGTGCCAGCAGTGAAGCGGGTCCCCAAGAGACCCAGTACTTC | CASSEAGPQETQYF
TRBD2 | few | TRBJ2-3 | TRBV10-2 | TGCGCCAGCAAGCGGGAGATGAGGTCAGATACGCAGTATTTT | CASKREMRSDTQYF
- | many | TRBJ2-1 | TRBV29-1 | TGCAGCGTTGGCCGGGACAACTCCTACAATGAGCAGTTCTTC | CSVGRDNSYNEQFF
- | few | TRBJ2-3 | TRBV30 | TGTGCCTGGAGGGTTAGGGGGACAGATACGCAGTATTTT | CAWRVRGTDTQYF
- | many | TRBJ2-3 | TRBV7-2 | TGTGCCAGCAGCTTAAGTTCAGATACGCAGTATTTT | CASSLSSDTQYF
- | - | TRBJ2-7 | TRBV18 | TGTGCCAGCTCACCAAAGGTTCGAAACGAGCAGTACTTC | CASSPKVRNEQYF
- | - | TRBJ1-3 | TRBV14 | TGTGCCAGCAGCGCTTGGGGAAACACCATATATTTT | CASSAWGNTIYF
- | few | TRBJ2-1 | TRBV28 | TGTGCCGTAAGGAAACGGGGGTCCTACAATGAGCAGTTCTTC | CAVRKRGSYNEQFF
- | - | TRBJ2-1 | TRBV19 | TGTGCCAGTAGTATAGACTTCGGGAGAAGCTCCTACAATGAGCAGTTCTTC | CASSIDFGRSSYNEQFF
TRBD1 | few | TRBJ2-7 | TRBV7-9 | TGTGCCAGCAGCGCCGGGACAGGGGTATACGAGCAGTACTTC | CASSAGTGVYEQYF
- | - | TRBJ2-2 | TRBV4-3 | TGCGCCAGCAGCCAAGATGCGGCAATTTACACCGGGGAGCTGTTTTTT | CASSQDAAIYTGELFF
- | - | TRBJ2-7 | TRBV7-2 | TGTGCCAGCAGCTCCCTCGCCGGACAGAGAGGCGAGCAGTACTTC | CASSSLAGQRGEQYF
- | few | TRBJ1-5 | TRBV5-6 | TGTGCCAGCAGCTTGGGCCGGTCGGAACAGCCCCAGCATTTT | CASSLGRSEQPQHF
- | few | TRBJ2-1 | TRBV7-9 | TGTGCCACCTTAGTCGGAAAGCAGTTCTTC | CATLVGKQFF
- | - | TRBJ2-1 | TRBV6-5 | TGTGCCAGCTACCGGGTGGGGGATGAGCAGTTCTTC | CASYRVGDEQFF
- | few | TRBJ2-6 | TRBV7-3 | TGTGCCAGCAGCCCTAATGGCAGGGCTGGGGCCAACGTCCTGACTTTC | CASSPNGRAGANVLTF
- | - | TRBJ2-3 | TRBV5-6 | TGTGCCAGCAGGATCCAGGGTGGAGATACGCAGTATTTT | CASRIQGGDTQYF
- | - | TRBJ2-4 | TRBV4-3 | TGCGCCAGCAGCCAAGAAGTATCAGGACTAGCCAAAAACATTCAGTACTTC | CASSQEVSGLAKNIQYF
TRBD1 | few | TRBJ2-3 | TRBV9 | TGTGCCAGCAGCGTAGTGGGACAGAACACAGATACGCAGTATTTT | CASSVVGQNTDTQYF
- | few | TRBJ2-2 | TRBV7-9 | TGTGCCAGCAGCTTACTTTCAGGGGACTCGAGGACCGGGGAGCTGTTTTTT | CASSLLSGDSRTGELFF
- | few | TRBJ2-2 | TRBV15 | TGTGCCACCAGCAGAGAGGGGCTCTCCACCGGGGAGCTGTTTTTT | CATSREGLSTGELFF
- | few | TRBJ2-5 | TRBV4-3 | TGCGCCAGCAGCCAGGAGCTCGACAGGCGCCAAGAGACCCAGTACTTC | CASSQELDRRQETQYF
- | - | TRBJ1-6 | TRBV7-9 | TGTGCCAGCAGCGTTTTGGACAGAAATTCACCCCTCCACTTT | CASSVLDRNSPLHF
TRBD1 | - | TRBJ1-2 | TRBV19 | TGTGCCAGTAGTACAACAGGGGTCTACACCTTC | CASSTTGVYTF
- | few | TRBJ2-5 | TRBV27 | TGTGCCAGCAGTTTAGACCTGTTTGAGACCCAGTACTTC | CASSLDLFETQYF
- | few | TRBJ1-2 | TRBV12-2 | TGTGCAAGTCGCCCAGGGACGCAAGGCTACACCTTC | CASRPGTQGYTF
- | once | TRBJ1-5 | TRBV27 | TGTGCCAGCAGACAGGGCGGTCAGCCCCAGCATTTT | CASRQGGQPQHF